This T cell receptor beta chain was retrieved from a study of CD8 T cells in Susac syndrome. This clonotype was recorded a few times. No antigen is known for it. The authors reverse transcribed roughly 0.5 to 1 ug RNA with random hexamers. Amplification of TCR beta CDR3 spanned 54 Vbeta and 13 Jbeta via immunoSEQ multiplex PCR. TCRdb ran MiXCR on the immunoSEQ multiplex PCR reads and lists one entry per CDR3 protein. Among around 130,000 distinct CDR3 sequences listed, approximately 94% were seen once. Germline V gene data show CDR1 as MNHEY and CDR2 as SVGAGI. Trimming removed 7 bases from V and 5 bases from J, with 14 bases in between. CDR3 size: 13 residues. Study-wide results and limits: The study recognized that its TCR sequencing and HLA analysis covered a relatively small number of individuals.

The chain uses TRBV6-5 and TRBJ1-2; D unresolved. The sequenced sample consisted of CD4+ T cells from PBMCs. The TCR originated in a human donor with multiple sclerosis. CDR3 bases: TGTGCCAGCACCAAGGGTATTGGGTATGGCTACACCTTC. Protein: CASTKGIGYGYTF.